The clone carrying this T cell receptor (beta chain) has more than one count but fewer than ten. The record originates from a study of T-cell memory formation after mild COVID-19. MiXCR, run by TCRdb on the 5' RACE reads, gives a single entry per CDR3 protein. The repertoire consists of roughly 190,000 distinct CDR3 sequences, with around 20% occurring once and the leading ten covering roughly 2.3%. Germline loops: CDR1 GTSNPN, CDR2 SVGIG (reference sequence). V was clipped by 0 bases and J by 0 bases; unmatched bases: 6. This CDR3 has 16 residues. Sequenced: PBMCs or a T cell subset sorted from them (not recorded which). The chain is built from TRBV30 and TRBJ2-3, with 7 bases that match TRBD2. The clonotype was recovered from an adult woman who had mild COVID-19 (a few samples of this study predate the infection). Cell type and time point are not known. The CDR3 region has the DNA TGTGCCTGGAGTGTCCCAGGGAGGGATAGCACAGATACGCAGTATTTT. Its protein is CAWSVPGRDSTDTQYF.